This T cell receptor (beta chain) was recovered during a study of blood T cell repertoires in COVID-19 (dated by TCRdb to between 2020 and 2021). Regarding the complete study: Collaborator samples came from the United States, Italy and Spain and covered acute and convalescent phases of COVID-19. The prospective study material was composed of cDNA or gDNA derived from T cells, B-cell-depleted T cells, or PBMCs. Where available, HLA class I and class II types were obtained from metadata supplied by the sample provider rather than from assay-based typing. The sample metadata nearly always contained a de-identified subject ID, COVID-19 status, age in years and sex. The samples were drawn from the first 160 participants of the ongoing ImmuneRACE study and from 950 to 1,500 subjects provided by 6 global collaborators. The repertoires were released in a freely available public database intended as a resource for research on the immune response to SARS-CoV-2. Subjects who had been exposed to COVID-19, were actively infected with it, or had recovered from it provided the deeply sampled blood TCRbeta repertoires that made up the dataset.

About this clone itself: Its antigen has not been determined. No quality values exist for individual bases; no much larger clone is one base distant.

A distance of 20 bases separates the germline ends of V and J, which lose 2 bases and 6 bases respectively. The CDR3, cysteine through phenylalanine, is 15 amino acids long. This entry keeps only the CDR3 DNA: 45 bases, framed from base 1. The germline V gene sets CDR1 to SQVTM and CDR2 to ANQGSEA. Beyond this particular receptor, the publication reports: The amount of clinical and demographic metadata varied by source and participant and was provided uncurated.

Whole blood was collected in K2EDTA tubes by collaborating institutions according to the institutions' own protocols. For TCRbeta analysis, collaborator samples were shipped as frozen whole blood, as isolated PBMCs, or as DNA extracted from either sample type. The immunoSEQ Assay, a bias-controlled multiplex PCR, was used to amplify TCRbeta CDR3 regions from genomic DNA. The authors' pipeline ran thus. Within the assay, amplification of reference gene primers was used to estimate how many nucleated cells each sample contained. To quantify the absolute abundance of each unique TCRbeta CDR3 rearrangement, sequence reads were collapsed and filtered. Productive Simpson clonality was computed per sample as the square root of Simpson's diversity index over productive rearrangements. This is the immuneACCESS table as TCRdb keeps it, with only in-frame sequences that have V and J called. A part of the clones is gone; compared with another copy, unresolved V genes explain less than half, and the rest is unexplained. V, J and clone size reflect that table, while D and trimming were determined from the DNA. The table for this sample lists approximately 150,000 clones; around 80% of them were counted only once. Of the sample, 3.5% to 4.5% falls within the top ten clones.

This TCR was sampled from a man aged 55 to 70 with acute or convalescent COVID-19. The specimen sequenced was peripheral blood. Here the chain combines TRBV29-1 and TRBJ2-7; the best D guess is TRBD1, with 6 bases matching. The sequenced DNA: TGCAGCGTTGAATTAGCAGTGACAGGACCGGGCGAGCAGTACTTC. Its translation is CSVELAVTGPGEQYF.